This TCR beta chain was recovered during a study of blood T cell repertoires in COVID-19. TCRdb keeps only in-frame clones here, not all; method: immunoSEQ multiplex PCR. The repertoire holds 300,000 or so clones, around 88% seen once, with about 1.2% in the top ten. The CDR3 loop spans 15 amino acids. Unmatched junction bases numbered 5, after V lost 4 bases and J lost 1 base. Looked up from germline, CDR1 is SGHNT and CDR2 is YYREEE (reference sequence). This sequence originates from a woman aged 50 to 65 with acute or convalescent COVID-19. Sample: peripheral blood. The chain has TRBV5-4 and TRBJ2-5; 9 bases match TRBD2. CDR3 in DNA: TGTGCCAGCAGCAATTCACTAGCGGGCCAAGAGACCCAGTACTTC. This codes for CASSNSLAGQETQYF.